The rows below give T cell receptor beta chains drawn from one sample of a study of T cell responses to AZD1222 COVID-19 vaccine. Method: immunoSEQ multiplex PCR; TCRdb's copy keeps in-frame clones and lacks some. The sample gives approximately 150,000 clones, 92% of which show up once; approximately 0.98% is in the top ten. Here the sequenced sample was peripheral blood, taken 28 days after the second AZD1222 dose. The receptors come from an adult who received the AZD1222 COVID-19 vaccine. CDR3s include the opening cysteine and the closing phenylalanine or tryptophan. The D gene is left open where the match is weak. A clone size is listed for some rows: how often the clone was seen (once, few, many), or a class if it is expanded.

V	D	size	J	DNA	CDR3
TRBV27	TRBD1	NA	TRBJ2-1	TGTGCCAGCAGTTTAACAGGGGGGCCCCCCCATGAGCAGTTCTTC	CASSLTGGPPHEQFF
TRBV7-9	TRBD1	NA	TRBJ1-2	TGTGCCAGCAGCCCTGACAGGGGGTACGCGCGCTACACCTTC	CASSPDRGYARYTF
TRBV3-1/TRBV3-2	TRBD1	NA	TRBJ1-2	TGTGCCAGCAGCCCACTAGGACAGGATTCCTATGGCTACACCTTC	CASSPLGQDSYGYTF
TRBV6-2/TRBV6-3	TRBD1	NA	TRBJ2-4	TGTGCCAGCAGTTTCGGGGACAGTGAAAACATTCAGTACTTC	CASSFGDSENIQYF
TRBV7-9	TRBD1	NA	TRBJ2-7	TGTGCCAGCAGCTTAGGGACAGGGGACGAGCAGTACTTC	CASSLGTGDEQYF
TRBV19	NA	NA	TRBJ1-6	TGTGCCAGTAGTATAGACGGCAGATCCTCACCCCTCCACTTT	CASSIDGRSSPLHF
TRBV3-1/TRBV3-2	TRBD1	NA	TRBJ1-2	TGTGCCAGCAGCACGACAGGGGCTGGCTACACCTTC	CASSTTGAGYTF
TRBV3-1/TRBV3-2	NA	NA	TRBJ2-2	TGTGCCAGCACCCCTCTAGCGGACAGGAACACCGGGGAGCTGTTTTTT	CASTPLADRNTGELFF
TRBV30	TRBD1	NA	TRBJ2-7	TGTGCCTGGACCCAGGGGGCTGAGAACGAGCAGTACTTC	CAWTQGAENEQYF
TRBV7-8	NA	few	TRBJ2-4	TGTGCCAGCAGCTTAGGGAGGCGCAAAAACATTCAGTACTTC	CASSLGRRKNIQYF
TRBV19	NA	NA	TRBJ1-2	TGTGCCAGTAGTATTGGCCCCTTCTACTATGGCTACACCTTC	CASSIGPFYYGYTF
TRBV20-1	NA	NA	TRBJ1-1	TGCAGTGCTAGTAATCCGGGGAACACTGAAGCTTTCTTT	CSASNPGNTEAFF
TRBV2	NA	NA	TRBJ1-4	TGTGCCAGCAGTGGGGTTGAGGGGGAAAAACTGTTTTTT	CASSGVEGEKLFF
TRBV27	NA	once	TRBJ1-3	TGTGCCAGCCGTAGCTCTGGAAACACCATATATTTT	CASRSSGNTIYF
TRBV18	NA	NA	TRBJ1-1	TGTGCCAGCTCACCAGGCAGGGTCATGAACACTGAAGCTTTCTTT	CASSPGRVMNTEAFF
TRBV5-6	NA	NA	TRBJ2-7	TGTGCCAGCAGCTTGGATACTTACGAGCAGTACTTC	CASSLDTYEQYF
TRBV15	NA	NA	TRBJ2-3	TGTGCCACCAGCACCTGGACGGTGAGCACAGATACGCAGTATTTT	CATSTWTVSTDTQYF